These 28 T cell receptor beta chains were all obtained from the same sample, sequenced in a study of blood T cell repertoires in COVID-19. Using immunoSEQ multiplex PCR, the repertoire was profiled, and TCRdb retains in-frame clones only, with some absent. The sample consists of 200,000 to 250,000 clones, 70% to 90% of them appearing once. The sample consisted of peripheral blood. These receptors were collected from a man aged 25 to 40 with COVID-19, enrolled during active disease.

V usage is TRBV7-3 and J usage is TRBJ1-1; unclear D gene. The CDR3 has 15 amino acids. Trimming shortened V by 3 bases and J by 2 bases, and 13 bases separated the two germline ends. Germline values: CDR1 SGHTA, CDR2 FQGTGA. CDR3 in DNA: TGTGCCAGCAGCTTGGGGAGGGCTGTTAACACTGAAGCTTTCTTT. Translating gives CASSLGRAVNTEAFF.

The CDR3 nucleotides are TGTGCCAGCAGCTTAGGACAGCCTGGGGGGAATGAGCAGTTCTTC. Translating it yields CASSLGQPGGNEQFF. The chain recombines TRBV7-9 with TRBJ2-1; D perhaps matches TRBD2 (6 bases). Germline assignment: CDR1 SEHNR and CDR2 FQNEAQ (reference sequence). V lost 1 base and J lost 7, with 14 bases in between. The CDR3 runs 15 residues.

The rearrangement joins TRBV5-1 to TRBJ1-6; TRBD1 matches at 7 bases. From germline, CDR1 is SGHRS and CDR2 YFSETQ. The ends lost 4 bases at V and 5 bases at J; junction bases unmatched: 18. The CDR3 length is 19 residues. CDR3 sequence (DNA): TGCGCCAGCAGCAATTTCCCTTCTTCGAGGACAGGAGATAATTCACCCCTCCACTTT. This sequence encodes CASSNFPSSRTGDNSPLHF.

The chain has TRBV5-4 and TRBJ1-1, with TRBD1 matching 10 bases. V lost 4 bases, J lost 3 bases, and 6 bases stayed unmatched. The CDR3 runs 15 residues. The germline V gene encodes CDR1 SGHNT and CDR2 YYREEE (reference sequence). The CDR3 DNA sequence: TGTGCCAGCAGCCCGGGACAGGGGATGGACACTGAAGCTTTCTTT. Its protein is CASSPGQGMDTEAFF.

The genes are TRBV6-1 and TRBJ1-4, with D unresolved. V lost 6 bases to trimming and J lost 13 bases, with 18 bases between them. The CDR3 has 13 residues. Germline V gives CDR1 MNHNS, CDR2 SASEGT. The CDR3, as DNA: TGTGCCAGCAGGCCTCCCACCGGGAGCGGACTGTTTTTT. It yields the protein CASRPPTGSGLFF.

This sequence joins TRBV5-4 and TRBJ2-7, with D possibly matching TRBD1 (6 bases). The length of the CDR3 is 14 residues. Germline CDR1 SGHNT, CDR2 YYREEE (reference sequence). Trimming removed 4 bases at V and 5 bases at J, with 16 bases between. The CDR3, as DNA: TGTGCCAGCAGCCTGAGGGGGAGATCCAACGAGCAGTACTTC. This sequence encodes CASSLRGRSNEQYF.

The rearrangement joins TRBV18 to TRBJ2-7; 7 bases fit TRBD2. The V gene end was trimmed by 3 bases and the J gene end by 1 base; junction bases not matched to a gene: 3. Germline V gene data show CDR1 as KGHSH and CDR2 as LQKENI. The CDR3 extends over 14 amino acids. The CDR3 DNA reads TGTGCCAGCTCACCTCGACTAGCTTCCTACGAGCAGTACTTC. This gives the protein CASSPRLASYEQYF.

The chain joins TRBV2 to TRBJ1-1; maybe TRBD1 (6 bases). The V and J ends lost 0 bases and 4 bases respectively, with 12 bases between them. Germline CDR1 is SNHLY and CDR2 is FYNNEI. CDR3 length: 15 residues. CDR3 nucleotides: TGTGCCAGCAGTGAAGCCCTGGGGGGGGCCACTGAAGCTTTCTTT. Amino acid sequence: CASSEALGGATEAFF.

The V and J genes are TRBV29-1 and TRBJ2-5; D not resolved. Trimming pared 3 bases from V and 6 bases from J, leaving 14 bases between. Germline-derived CDR1 and CDR2 are SQVTM and ANQGSEA. The CDR3 consists of 13 residues. The CDR3 sequence: CSVERQFGKTQYF. The CDR3 nucleotides are TGCAGCGTTGAGCGGCAGTTCGGAAAGACCCAGTACTTC.

The rearrangement links TRBV27 to TRBJ1-2; D gene uncertain. Germline CDR1 is MNHEY and CDR2 is SMNVEV (reference sequence). CDR3 length: 15 amino acids. V dropped 0 bases and J dropped 8 bases, with 16 bases sitting between them. The CDR3 spells CASSLSRAVLWGYTF. The CDR3 region has the DNA TGTGCCAGCAGTTTATCGAGGGCAGTGCTCTGGGGCTACACCTTC.

The chain has TRBV6-5 and TRBJ2-7; 8 nucleotides match TRBD1. The CDR3 has 15 amino acids. Germline V CDR1 and CDR2: MNHEY, SVGAGI. The ends lost 2 bases at V and 4 bases at J; junction bases unmatched: 7. The CDR3 is CASSYARGRLYEQYF. DNA for the CDR3: TGTGCCAGCAGTTACGCCAGGGGGCGTTTATACGAGCAGTACTTC.

The V call is TRBV5-1, the J call TRBJ2-7, with 7 bases fitting TRBD1. Germline V gives CDR1 SGHRS, CDR2 YFSETQ. V was clipped by 4 bases and J by 0 bases; unmatched bases: 7. The CDR3 has 15 residues. The CDR3 is CASSVTGTASYEQYF. DNA for the CDR3: TGCGCCAGCAGCGTGACAGGGACAGCCTCCTACGAGCAGTACTTC.

This clone was seen a few times. V is TRBV7-8 and J is TRBJ2-2, with TRBD1 matching over 7 bases. CDR1 is SGHVS, CDR2 FQNEAQ, per germline. The CDR3 totals 15 residues. V shed 3 bases and J 3 bases; nucleotides not matched to a gene: 4. The CDR3 DNA sequence: TGTGCCAGCAGCTTTCGGCAGGGGGACACCGGGGAGCTGTTTTTT. It yields the protein CASSFRQGDTGELFF.

This chain joins TRBV20-1 and TRBJ2-5; possibly TRBD1 for D (6 bases). Trimming cost V 3 bases and J 3 bases, with 14 bases left between them. The germline V gene has CDR1 DFQATT and CDR2 SNEGSKA (reference sequence). This CDR3 region has 14 residues. The CDR3 DNA is TGCAGTGCTAGTATCCCCAGGGGAGAAGAGACCCAGTACTTC. It is translated as CSASIPRGEETQYF.

This clone was found once. The chain recombines TRBV19 with TRBJ1-3, with unresolved D. The CDR3 is 15 amino acids. Trimming removed 5 bases from V and 1 base from J, with 12 bases in between. CDR1 is LNHDA, CDR2 SQIVND, per germline (reference sequence). The CDR3 coding sequence is TGTGCCAGTAGTCCGGATATGCGGTCTGGAAACACCATATATTTT. As protein: CASSPDMRSGNTIYF.

This chain joins TRBV14 and TRBJ1-2; D is perhaps TRBD1 (5 bases). The CDR3 extends over 15 amino acids. V was shortened by 2 bases and J by 6 bases, with 16 bases between the two germline ends. CDR1 is SGHDN and CDR2 is FVKESK in the germline V gene. The CDR3 coding sequence is TGTGCCAGCAGCCAATGGTCGACAGCCTCCGATGGCTACACCTTC. Translation: CASSQWSTASDGYTF.

This sequence joins TRBV4-3 and TRBJ2-1; 8 bases map to TRBD2. In germline, CDR1 is LGHNA, CDR2 YSLEER. This CDR3 contains 15 residues. J gave up 5 bases and V 1 base, and 4 bases lay outside the gene matches. This CDR3 reads CASSQGLAMNNEQFF. CDR3 coding DNA: TGCGCCAGCAGCCAAGGACTAGCGATGAACAATGAGCAGTTCTTC.

V is TRBV6-6 and J is TRBJ1-1, with D unclear. Germline-derived CDR1 and CDR2 are MNHNY and SVGAGI (reference sequence). The CDR3 length is 12 residues. V was pared by 5 bases and J by 4 bases, with 8 bases between. CDR3 amino acids: CASSTRGTEAFF. The CDR3 region has the DNA TGTGCCAGCAGTACCCGGGGCACTGAAGCTTTCTTT.

This chain links TRBV4-3 with TRBJ1-3, with a weak D call TRBD1 (6 bases). CDR3 length: 15 residues. Germline loops: CDR1 LGHNA, CDR2 YSLEER. The V end was cut by 2 bases, the J end by 1 base, with 9 bases between. CDR3 loop: CASSQSGTSGNTIYF. CDR3 in DNA: TGCGCCAGCAGCCAAAGCGGGACATCTGGAAACACCATATATTTT.

The chain uses TRBV30 and TRBJ1-5, with D perhaps matching TRBD1 (5 bases). Per germline, CDR1 GTSNPN and CDR2 SVGIG (reference sequence). There are 15 residues in the CDR3. Trimming left V 4 bases short and J 2 bases short, with 15 bases between. The CDR3 reads CAWNSGGIGNQPQHF. In nucleotides, the CDR3 is TGTGCCTGGAACTCGGGGGGTATTGGCAATCAGCCCCAGCATTTT.

The V gene is TRBV6-5, the J gene TRBJ2-1, with D possibly matching TRBD2 (7 bases). This CDR3 has 13 residues. V dropped 6 bases and J dropped 8 bases, with 14 bases sitting between them. Germline CDR1 and CDR2: MNHEY and SVGAGI. The CDR3 DNA is TGTGCCAGCAGCCTGGGGGGGCCCGATGAGCAGTTCTTC. Translation: CASSLGGPDEQFF.

The V and J genes are TRBV9 and TRBJ1-2; possible D gene TRBD1, 5 bases. Deletions cut 4 bases from V and 2 bases from J, with 18 bases between. The CDR3 consists of 16 residues. Per the germline V gene, CDR1 is SGDLS and CDR2 is YYNGEE. CDR3 protein: CASSHYQTDTNYGYTF. The CDR3 nucleotides are TGTGCCAGCAGCCATTACCAGACAGATACAAACTATGGCTACACCTTC.

This clone was observed once. The chain carries TRBV7-3 and TRBJ1-1; 11 nucleotides agree with TRBD1. This CDR3 comprises 17 residues. V lost 2 bases to trimming and J lost 3 bases; unmatched junction nucleotides: 8. CDR1 and CDR2 (germline): SGHTA, FQGTGA. CDR3 amino acids: CASSLEPPGQGDTEAFF. As DNA, the CDR3 is TGTGCCAGCAGCTTAGAGCCCCCGGGACAGGGGGACACTGAAGCTTTCTTT.

The CDR3 DNA reads as TGTGCCAGCAGCTTAGTCCCGGTCTACTCTGGAAACACCATATATTTT. Encoded protein: CASSLVPVYSGNTIYF. The V gene is TRBV7-2, the J gene TRBJ1-3; D is unclear. This CDR3 has 16 amino acids. The germline V and J ends were trimmed by 1 base and 0 bases, with 10 bases remaining between them. Germline CDR1 SGHTA, CDR2 FQGNSA. The full variable domain, its missing parts supplied by reference TRBV7-2 and TRBJ1-3, is GAGVSQSPSNKVTEKGKDVELRCDPISGHTALYWYRQSLGQGLEFLIYFQGNSAPDKSGLPSDRFSAERTGGSVSTLTIQRTQQEDSAVYLCASSLVPVYSGNTIYFGEGSWLTVV.

A few counts support this clone. The rearrangement uses TRBV25-1 and TRBJ2-5, with TRBD1 identical over 8 bases. V shed 3 bases, J shed 6 bases, and the junction held 9 bases outside the gene matches. The CDR3 length is 15 residues. CDR1 MGHDK and CDR2 SYGVNS come from the germline V gene. The CDR3 coding sequence is TGTGCCAGCAGTGATATCGACAGGGGAAGAAAGACCCAGTACTTC. Translation gives CASSDIDRGRKTQYF.

The rearrangement links TRBV7-2 to TRBJ2-3; a weak D match, TRBD1 (5 bases). The CDR3 spans 15 residues. The germline V gene encodes CDR1 SGHTA and CDR2 FQGNSA. The V and J ends lost 1 base and 1 base respectively, with 9 bases between them. The CDR3 sequence is CASSLEGIGTDTQYF. As DNA, the CDR3 is TGTGCCAGCAGCTTAGAGGGGATCGGCACAGATACGCAGTATTTT. The full variable domain, with the rest looked up from reference TRBV7-2 and TRBJ2-3, is GAGVSQSPSNKVTEKGKDVELRCDPISGHTALYWYRQSLGQGLEFLIYFQGNSAPDKSGLPSDRFSAERTGGSVSTLTIQRTQQEDSAVYLCASSLEGIGTDTQYFGPGTRLTVL.

The chain carries TRBV19 and TRBJ2-1; 10 nucleotides agree with TRBD2. This CDR3 has 15 amino acids. The J segment lost 9 bases and the V segment lost 3 bases, leaving 8 bases of the junction unmatched. The germline V gene encodes CDR1 LNHDA and CDR2 SQIVND (reference sequence). The CDR3 reads CASSINLAGAGEQFF. In DNA form, the CDR3 reads TGTGCCAGTAGTATTAACCTAGCGGGAGCTGGTGAGCAGTTCTTC.

The chain employs TRBV19 and TRBJ2-3, with 13 bases lining up with TRBD2. This CDR3 is 18 amino acids long. V trimming: 5 bases; J trimming: 3 bases; junction bases outside the gene matches: 11. CDR1 and CDR2 (germline): LNHDA, SQIVND (reference sequence). Written as DNA, the CDR3 is TGTGCCAGTAGTCTCAAATTACTAGCGGGGGGGAGTACAGATACGCAGTATTTT. Translated: CASSLKLLAGGSTDTQYF. Using reference TRBV19 and TRBJ2-3 for the parts outside the CDR3, the full variable domain is DGGITQSPKYLFRKEGQNVTLSCEQNLNHDAMYWYRQDPGQGLRLIYYSQIVNDFQKGDIAEGYSVSREKKESFPLTVTSAQKNPTAFYLCASSLKLLAGGSTDTQYFGPGTRLTVL.